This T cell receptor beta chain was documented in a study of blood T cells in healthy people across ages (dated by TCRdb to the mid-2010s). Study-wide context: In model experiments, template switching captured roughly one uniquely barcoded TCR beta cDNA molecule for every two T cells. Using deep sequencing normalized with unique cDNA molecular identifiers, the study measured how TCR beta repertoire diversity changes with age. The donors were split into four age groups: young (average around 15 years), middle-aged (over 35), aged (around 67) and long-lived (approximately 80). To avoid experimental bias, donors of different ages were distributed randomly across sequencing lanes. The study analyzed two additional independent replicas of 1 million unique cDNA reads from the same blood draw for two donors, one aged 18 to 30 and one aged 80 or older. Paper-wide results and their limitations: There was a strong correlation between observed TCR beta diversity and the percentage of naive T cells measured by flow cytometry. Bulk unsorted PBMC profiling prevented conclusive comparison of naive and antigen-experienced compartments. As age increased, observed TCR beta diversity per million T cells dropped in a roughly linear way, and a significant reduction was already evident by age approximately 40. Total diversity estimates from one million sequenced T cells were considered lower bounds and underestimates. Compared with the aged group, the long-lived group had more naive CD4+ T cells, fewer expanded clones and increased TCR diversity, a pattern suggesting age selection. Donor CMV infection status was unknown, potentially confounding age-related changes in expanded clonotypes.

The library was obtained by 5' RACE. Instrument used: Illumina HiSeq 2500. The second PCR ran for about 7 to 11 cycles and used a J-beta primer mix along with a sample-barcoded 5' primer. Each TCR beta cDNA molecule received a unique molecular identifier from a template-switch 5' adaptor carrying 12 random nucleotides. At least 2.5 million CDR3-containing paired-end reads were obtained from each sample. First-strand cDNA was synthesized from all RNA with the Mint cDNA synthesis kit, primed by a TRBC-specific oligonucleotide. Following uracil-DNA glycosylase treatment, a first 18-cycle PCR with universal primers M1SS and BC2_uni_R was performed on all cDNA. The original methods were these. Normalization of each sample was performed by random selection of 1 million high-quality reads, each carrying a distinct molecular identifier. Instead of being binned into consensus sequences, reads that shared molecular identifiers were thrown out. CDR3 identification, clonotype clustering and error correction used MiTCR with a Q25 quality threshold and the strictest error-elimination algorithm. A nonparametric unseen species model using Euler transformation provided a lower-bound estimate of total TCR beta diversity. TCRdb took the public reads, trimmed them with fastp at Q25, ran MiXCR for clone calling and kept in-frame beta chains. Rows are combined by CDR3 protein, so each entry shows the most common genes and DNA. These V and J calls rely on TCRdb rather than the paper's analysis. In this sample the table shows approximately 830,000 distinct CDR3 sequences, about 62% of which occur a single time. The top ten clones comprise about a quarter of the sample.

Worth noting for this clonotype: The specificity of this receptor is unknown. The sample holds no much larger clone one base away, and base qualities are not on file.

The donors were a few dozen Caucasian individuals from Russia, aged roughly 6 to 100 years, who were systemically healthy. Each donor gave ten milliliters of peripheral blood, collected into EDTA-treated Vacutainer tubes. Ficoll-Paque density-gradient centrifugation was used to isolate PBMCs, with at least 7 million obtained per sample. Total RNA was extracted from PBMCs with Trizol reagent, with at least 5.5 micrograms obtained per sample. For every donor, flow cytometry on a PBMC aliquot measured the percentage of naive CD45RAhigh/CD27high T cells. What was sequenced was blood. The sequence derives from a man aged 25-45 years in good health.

The CDR3 is CASSQLAREQFF. The DNA reads as follows: TGTGCCAGCAGCCAATTAGCGCGTGAGCAGTTCTTC. This receptor chain uses TRBV3-1 and TRBJ2-1; TRBD2 might be the D gene, on 5 matching bases. The CDR3 measures 12 amino acids from cysteine to phenylalanine. The read is trimmed to its CDR3 DNA, 36 bases read in frame from base 1. The germline V gene encodes CDR1 LGHDT and CDR2 YNNKEL (reference sequence). V is reduced by 2 bases and J by 9 bases, leaving a spacing of 8 bases between them.